Following are 4 T cell receptor beta chains from one sample sequenced in a study of cytomegalovirus exposure and HLA in healthy donors. Both 60 Vbeta primers and 13 Jbeta primers went into the PCR. TCRdb keeps only in-frame clones here, not all; method: immunoSEQ multiplex PCR. The sample consists of around 150,000 clones, 80% to 90% of them appearing once. The specimen sequenced was PBMCs. All receptors derive from a woman in her twenties or thirties in good health and CMV-seropositive.

The CDR3 here is CASSLLSGGDGGYTF. In DNA form, the CDR3 reads TGTGCCAGCAGCCTGCTGTCGGGGGGCGATGGAGGCTACACCTTC. The chain joins TRBV28 to TRBJ1-2; maybe TRBD1 (6 bases). The V and J ends lost 6 bases and 8 bases respectively, with 22 bases between them. The CDR3 has 15 residues. The germline gives CDR1 MDHEN, CDR2 SYDVKM.

This chain uses TRBV30 with TRBJ1-2; 7 nucleotides agree with TRBD1. This CDR3 has 13 amino acids. Trimming removed 4 bases from V and 8 bases from J; junction bases left unmatched: 10. The germline gives CDR1 GTSNPN, CDR2 SVGIG (reference sequence). CDR3 sequence (DNA): TGTGCCTGGAAGGACTACAGGGGTCGCGGCTACACCTTC. Translating it yields CAWKDYRGRGYTF.

The rearrangement uses TRBV5-6 and TRBJ2-7, with 8 bases fitting TRBD1. This CDR3 has 16 amino acids. The V and J ends lost 1 base and 6 bases, in that order; junction bases with no gene match: 12. Germline V gives CDR1 SGHDT, CDR2 YYEEEE. CDR3 in DNA: TGTGCCAGCAGCTTGATCGCCGACAGGGGAAAAAGCGAGCAGTACTTC. This codes for CASSLIADRGKSEQYF.

The chain employs TRBV6-1 and TRBJ1-6, with 8 bases aligning to TRBD1. Germline CDR1 and CDR2: MNHNS and SASEGT. The trim removed 3 bases at V and 9 bases at J, leaving 4 bases unmatched. The CDR3 loop spans 14 amino acids. The CDR3 loop is CASSDETGVSPLHF. Here the CDR3 DNA reads TGTGCCAGCAGTGATGAGACAGGGGTTTCACCCCTCCACTTT.